This TCR beta chain was found in a study of CD8 T cells in ankylosing spondylitis (dated by TCRdb to about 2017). For the wider study: T cell receptor beta repertoires were profiled in healthy donors and ankylosing spondylitis patients so that disease-linked TCR variants could be found. Peripheral blood was sampled, and synovial fluid was also collected from ankylosing spondylitis patients. In total, the full study cohort was made up of 108 healthy donors and more than 20 ankylosing spondylitis patients. The investigation overall reported the following: Significant enrichment of the disease-linked clones was reported in matched synovial fluid samples from ankylosing spondylitis patients. A TCR beta motif made up of seven or eight highly homologous amino acid variants appeared to be characteristic of blood from ankylosing spondylitis patients. Some of the motif variants had been reported before in the synovial fluid and blood of reactive arthritis patients, a finding that suggests common disease-initiation mechanisms. In peripheral blood, the disease-linked clones were found at relatively low frequencies and had a CD8+ phenotype.

This clonotype has a count of ten or more. The antigen this receptor binds is unknown. No base-level quality is on record; no much larger clone is a single base apart. V drops 4 bases and J drops 4 bases, leaving 6 bases in between. The CDR3, cysteine through phenylalanine, is 12 amino acids long. Only CDR3 DNA is held: 36 bases, read in frame from base 1. The germline V gene (reference sequence) sets CDR1 to SEHNR and CDR2 to FQNEAQ. The data were produced on an Illumina HiSeq 2500. Quantitative 5'-RACE with molecular barcodes was the method used to prepare the TCR beta libraries. As for the original processing: A new computational method, built on a probabilistic model of VDJ rearrangement, was used to identify disease-linked TCR variants. Using fastp at Q25 and MiXCR, TCRdb reprocessed the public reads and kept productive beta chains. Records with the same CDR3 protein are collapsed into one entry carrying the most frequent genes and DNA. The V and J calls follow TCRdb's processing rather than the paper's. The sample table contains some 130,000 distinct CDR3 sequences; only one count was recorded for 10% to 12% of them. Roughly 4% of the sample is in the top ten clones.

The sequence was obtained from a female donor with ankylosing spondylitis or in good health (not recorded which). The material sequenced was blood, either unsorted or a sorted T cell fraction (not recorded which). The chain employs TRBV7-9 and TRBJ2-3, with no confidently assigned D gene. Read as DNA, the sequence is TGTGCCAGCAGCTCGACCGCAGATACGCAGTATTTT. Translated, it reads CASSSTADTQYF.